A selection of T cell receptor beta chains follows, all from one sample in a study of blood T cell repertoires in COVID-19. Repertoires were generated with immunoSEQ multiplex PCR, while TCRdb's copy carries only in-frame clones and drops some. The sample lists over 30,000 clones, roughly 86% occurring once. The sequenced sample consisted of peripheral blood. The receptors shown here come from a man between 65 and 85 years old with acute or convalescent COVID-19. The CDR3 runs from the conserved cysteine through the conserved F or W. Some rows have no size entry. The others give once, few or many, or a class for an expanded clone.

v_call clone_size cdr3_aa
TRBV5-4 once CASTAYNEQFF
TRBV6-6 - CASSLGIGGYTF
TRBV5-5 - CASRLTGVTEAFF
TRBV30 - CAWSADSDDTQYF
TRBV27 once CASSSRTGAQTDTQYF
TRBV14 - CASSQRGSYNSPLHF
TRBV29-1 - CLIGGGEKLFF
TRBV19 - CASSPGTANTGELFF
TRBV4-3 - CASSQDPGWNTGELFF
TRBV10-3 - CAISNRVRQVYGYTF